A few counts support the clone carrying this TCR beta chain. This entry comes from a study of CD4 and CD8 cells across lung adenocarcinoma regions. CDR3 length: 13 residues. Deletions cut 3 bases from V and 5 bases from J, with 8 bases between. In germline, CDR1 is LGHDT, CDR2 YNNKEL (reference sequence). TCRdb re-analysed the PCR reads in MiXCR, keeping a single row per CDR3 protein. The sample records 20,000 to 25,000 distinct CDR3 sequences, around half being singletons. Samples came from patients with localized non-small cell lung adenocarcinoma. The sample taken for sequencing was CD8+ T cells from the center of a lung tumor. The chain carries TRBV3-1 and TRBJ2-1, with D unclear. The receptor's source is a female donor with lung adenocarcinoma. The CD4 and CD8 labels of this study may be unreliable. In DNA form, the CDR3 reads TGTGCCAGCAGCCAGGACCAGAACAATGAGCAGTTCTTC. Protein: CASSQDQNNEQFF.